A single sample is the source of the 12 T cell receptor beta chains below, sequenced in a study of CD8+CD57+ T cells in acquired aplastic anemia (dated by TCRdb to 2016 to 2018). TCRdb names Illumina HiSeq 2000 as the instrument used. Profiling of TCR beta VDJ combinations and CDR3 sequences used genomic DNA as the template. TCRdb passed the public sequencing reads through fastp at Q25 and MiXCR, retaining productive beta sequences. For every CDR3 protein sequence, its rows merge into one entry that carries the most common genes and DNA. Here the sample has approximately 98,000 distinct CDR3 sequences; under 60% occur a single time. In total, the top ten clones hold about 32% of the sample. Material for sequencing was sorted CD4+, CD8+, or CD8+CD57+ T cells (not recorded which) from PBMCs. These receptors all stem from a human donor in good health, serving as a control.

This chain joins TRBV7-2 and TRBJ1-1; D remains ambiguous. The CDR3 runs to 13 residues. CDR1 and CDR2 from the germline V gene are SGHTA and FQGNSA. Trimming took 3 bases from V and 11 from J, leaving 16 bases between them. CDR3 DNA sequence: TGTGCCAGCAGCTTGCCCCACAGCCTGGAGGCTTTCTTT. Translated: CASSLPHSLEAFF.

The J gene is TRBJ1-1, the V gene TRBV5-1; TRBD1 is a possible D gene (6 bases). The germline V gene encodes CDR1 SGHRS and CDR2 YFSETQ. V was trimmed by 4 bases and J by 4 bases, leaving 14 bases between them. This CDR3 is 14 amino acids long. CDR3 DNA: TGCGCCAGCAGCCCTACGAGGGGGGGCACTGAAGCTTTCTTT. Its translation is CASSPTRGGTEAFF.

This clonotype turned up a few times. The J gene is TRBJ1-1, the V gene TRBV13; D uncertain. V was cut by 7 bases and J by 2 bases, with 11 bases left in between. The CDR3 is 13 residues long. The germline gives CDR1 PRHDT, CDR2 FYEKMQ (reference sequence). This CDR3 reads CASNHGGNTEAFF. The CDR3 DNA follows: TGTGCCAGCAACCACGGAGGAAACACTGAAGCTTTCTTT. Combining the CDR3 with reference TRBV13 and TRBJ1-1 gives the whole variable domain AAGVIQSPRHLIKEKRETATLKCYPIPRHDTVYWYQQGPGQDPQFLISFYEKMQSDKGSIPDRFSAQQFSDYHSELNMSSLELGDSALYFCASNHGGNTEAFFGQGTRLTVV.

This clonotype has at least ten counts. This sequence joins TRBV19 and TRBJ2-3; maybe TRBD2 (6 bases). V was cut by 6 bases and J by 2 bases, with 18 bases left in between. Per the germline V gene, CDR1 is LNHDA and CDR2 is SQIVND (reference sequence). CDR3 size: 16 residues. The chain's CDR3 is CASSPSYGGYTDTQYF. The CDR3 DNA sequence: TGTGCCAGTAGCCCCTCCTATGGAGGGTACACAGATACGCAGTATTTT.

Regarding this clonotype: The junction departs from the called germline gene at one end, perhaps through a read error. The genes are TRBV29-1 and TRBJ1-1; D might be TRBD1 (6 bases). This CDR3 is 13 amino acids long. Per germline, CDR1 SQVTM and CDR2 ANQGSEA. CDR3 nucleotide sequence: TGCAGCGTTGCCGGACAGCTGAACACTGAAGCCTTCTTT. This sequence encodes CSVAGQLNTEAFF.

This clonotype has a count of ten or more. The chain is built from TRBV29-1 and TRBJ1-4; D is undetermined. CDR1 is SQVTM, CDR2 ANQGSEA, per germline. The CDR3 extends over 12 amino acids. V dropped 5 bases and J dropped 0 bases, with 4 bases sitting between them. In DNA form, the CDR3 reads TGCAGCGTTTATTCAACTAATGAAAAACTGTTTTTT. It translates to CSVYSTNEKLFF.

There are many counts of this clonotype. V is TRBV9 and J is TRBJ1-1, with D tentatively TRBD1 (5 bases). V shed 8 bases and J shed 4 bases, with 15 bases lying between them. Germline assignment: CDR1 SGDLS and CDR2 YYNGEE. CDR3 length equals 13 residues. CDR3: CASGAGMATEAFF. As DNA, the CDR3 is TGTGCCAGTGGGGCGGGGATGGCCACTGAAGCTTTCTTT.

The chain couples TRBV24-1 to TRBJ1-2, with no clear D. With 0 bases removed from V and 9 bases from J, the gap between germline ends came to 4 bases. The CDR3 loop spans 11 amino acids. Germline V lookup: CDR1 KGHDR, CDR2 SFDVKD. As DNA, the CDR3 is TGTGCCACCAGTGATTTGGACAGCTACACCTTC. This codes for CATSDLDSYTF.

The V and J genes are TRBV2 and TRBJ1-1, with 9 bases that match TRBD1. The CDR3 is made up of 13 amino acids. Germline V gene data show CDR1 as SNHLY and CDR2 as FYNNEI. The V gene end was trimmed by 4 bases and the J gene end by 10 bases; junction bases not matched to a gene: 7. CDR3 in DNA: TGTGCCAGCAGTGCAGGGACAGGGTATCGAGCTTTCTTT. It codes for CASSAGTGYRAFF. The full variable domain, completed using reference TRBV2 and TRBJ1-1, is EPEVTQTPSHQVTQMGQEVILRCVPISNHLYFYWYRQILGQKVEFLVSFYNNEISEKSEIFDDQFSVERPDGSNFTLKIRSTKLEDSAMYFCASSAGTGYRAFFGQGTRLTVV.

The chain recombines TRBV19 with TRBJ2-5; 11 positions match TRBD2. Germline V CDR1 and CDR2: LNHDA, SQIVND (reference sequence). Trimming removed 4 bases from V and 1 base from J; junction bases left unmatched: 8. CDR3 size: 17 residues. This CDR3 reads CASSRLAGGPPQETQYF. CDR3 DNA sequence: TGTGCCAGTAGTAGGCTAGCGGGGGGTCCCCCCCAAGAGACCCAGTACTTC.

This clonotype was seen at least ten times. The chain links TRBV9 to TRBJ2-6; TRBD1 matches 7 bases. Germline V gives CDR1 SGDLS, CDR2 YYNGEE. V lost 0 bases and J lost 4; bases outside the gene matches: 1. The CDR3 is made up of 15 amino acids. The CDR3 is CASSVEGAGANVLTF. DNA for the CDR3: TGTGCCAGCAGCGTAGAGGGGGCCGGGGCCAACGTCCTGACTTTC.

This clonotype was seen repeatedly, ten times or more. V is TRBV9 and J is TRBJ2-7, with 9 positions matching TRBD2. V gave up 2 bases and J gave up 7 bases; unmatched junction bases: 7. The germline V gene has CDR1 SGDLS and CDR2 YYNGEE. The CDR3 covers 14 residues. DNA for the CDR3: TGTGCCAGCAGCGTGGCCGCGGGGGGGAAGGAGCAGTACTTC. It encodes CASSVAAGGKEQYF.